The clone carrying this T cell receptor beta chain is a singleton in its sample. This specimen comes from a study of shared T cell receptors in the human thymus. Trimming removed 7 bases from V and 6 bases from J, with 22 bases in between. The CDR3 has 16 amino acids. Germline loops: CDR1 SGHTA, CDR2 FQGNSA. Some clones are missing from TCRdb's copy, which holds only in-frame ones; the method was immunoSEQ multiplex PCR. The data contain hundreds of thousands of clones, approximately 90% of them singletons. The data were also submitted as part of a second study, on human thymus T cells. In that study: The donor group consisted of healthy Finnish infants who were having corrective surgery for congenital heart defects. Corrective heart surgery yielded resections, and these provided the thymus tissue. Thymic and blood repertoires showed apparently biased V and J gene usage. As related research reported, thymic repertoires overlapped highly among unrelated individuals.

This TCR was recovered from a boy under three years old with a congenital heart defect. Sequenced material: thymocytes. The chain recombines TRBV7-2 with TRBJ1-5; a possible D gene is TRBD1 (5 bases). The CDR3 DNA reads TGTGCCAGCACTCCTCGTGGGAGAGCGGGGGTTCAGCCCCAGCATTTT. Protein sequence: CASTPRGRAGVQPQHF.